The present TCR beta chain was sequenced within a study of T cell repertoires in aging, cancer and after chemotherapy. As for the study in general: Clear clonal overlap appeared across healthy donor samples taken over several months to years.

The template was genomic DNA from peripheral blood, not RNA. Trimming removed 4 bases from V and 4 bases from J, with 7 bases in between. The CDR3 totals 12 residues. CDR1 and CDR2 (germline): MRHNA, SNTAGT. This clonotype has only a few counts. Its cognate antigen is unknown. TRB rearrangements spanning V, D and J were amplified using mixed TRB-A/B primers. In TCRdb, the multiplex PCR reads were re-called with MiXCR into one record per CDR3 protein. The data contain some 9,600 distinct CDR3 sequences, 40% of them singletons. General study results and limits: Healthy donors lost TCR diversity with age mainly through richness, cancer patients through richness and evenness. Across the chemotherapy interval, each cancer cohort showed higher median generation probability, suggesting thymic rebound.

The TCR comes from a human donor in good health. V usage is TRBV6-4 and J usage is TRBJ1-2, with D possibly being TRBD1 (5 bases). The sample comprised blood. The CDR3 bases are TGTGCCAGCAGTGCAGACAGCTATGGCTACACCTTC. Translated, it gives CASSADSYGYTF.